Each of the 4 T cell receptor beta chains below was sequenced from the same sample in a study of blood T cell repertoires in COVID-19. The data were produced by immunoSEQ multiplex PCR, yet TCRdb's version contains in-frame clones alone and is incomplete. The table includes 95,000 or so clones, roughly 80% detected once. The sample comprised peripheral blood. These receptors all come from a man older than 75 with COVID-19, enrolled during active disease.

This clone was observed a few times. This CDR3 is CASSPGTGRRTEAFF. The CDR3 nucleotides are TGTGCCAGTAGTCCAGGGACAGGGAGAAGAACTGAAGCTTTCTTT. V is TRBV19 and J is TRBJ1-1; 9 positions match TRBD1. The CDR3 loop spans 15 amino acids. V shed 5 bases and J 5 bases; nucleotides not matched to a gene: 9. Looked up from germline, CDR1 is LNHDA and CDR2 is SQIVND (reference sequence).

This rearrangement joins TRBV12-3 or TRBV12-4 to TRBJ1-2, with a tentative D call TRBD1 (6 bases). V lost 3 bases and J lost 4, with 6 bases in between. The CDR3 totals 12 residues. DNA for the CDR3: TGTGCCAGCAGTTTGGACAGCTATGGCTACACCTTC. Translated: CASSLDSYGYTF.

The chain couples TRBV30 to TRBJ2-1, with 13 bases that match TRBD2. The CDR3 length is 16 residues. Per the germline V gene, CDR1 is GTSNPN and CDR2 is SVGIG (reference sequence). V lost 4 bases and J lost 9; bases outside the gene matches: 12. The CDR3 region has the DNA TGTGCCTGGAATTGGGCCCGGACTAGCGGGAGTATTGAGCAGTTCTTC. As protein: CAWNWARTSGSIEQFF.

This chain connects TRBV9 to TRBJ2-7; tentatively, D is TRBD1 (5 bases). Germline V lookup: CDR1 SGDLS, CDR2 YYNGEE. V was clipped by 2 bases and J by 7 bases, with 13 bases between them. The CDR3 covers 13 residues. The CDR3 DNA sequence: TGTGCCAGCAGCGTCAGGGCAAAGGGGGAGCAGTACTTC. Its translation is CASSVRAKGEQYF. The variable domain in full, completed from reference TRBV9 and TRBJ2-7, reads DSGVTQTPKHLITATGQRVTLRCSPRSGDLSVYWYQQSLDQGLQFLIQYYNGEERAKGNILERFSAQQFPDLHSELNLSSLELGDSALYFCASSVRAKGEQYFGPGTRLTVT.